This is a list of T cell receptor beta chains from one sample in a study of shared clonotypes between healthy human individuals. Sequenced by immunoSEQ multiplex PCR; TCRdb stores in-frame clones only, minus some. The data contain about 2.1 million clones, 80% to 95% of them singletons. Specimen: naive CD8+ T cells from PBMCs. These receptors were obtained from a man between 18 and 35 years old in good health. Some clones in this sample may be carry-over from other donors' samples. CDR3s include the opening cysteine and the closing phenylalanine or tryptophan. The order of the fields is J gene, clone size, V gene, D gene, CDR3 DNA, CDR3 protein. A D gene is named only where the DNA matches it firmly. Not all rows give a size; the values are once, few, many and, for expanded clones, a class.

J gene: TRBJ1-5
clone size: .
V gene: TRBV6-6
D gene: .
CDR3 DNA: TGTGCCAGCAGTTACTCGCCAGGGAAGGGGGATCAGCCCCAGCATTTT
CDR3 protein: CASSYSPGKGDQPQHF

J gene: TRBJ2-7
clone size: once
V gene: TRBV5-1
D gene: .
CDR3 DNA: TGCGCCAGCAGCTTGGCACCGGACAGCTACGAGCAGTACTTC
CDR3 protein: CASSLAPDSYEQYF

J gene: TRBJ2-1
clone size: .
V gene: TRBV29-1
D gene: TRBD2
CDR3 DNA: TGCAGCGTTGTCCTTAATCGGAAGGAGCGGGAATACAATGAGCAGTTCTTC
CDR3 protein: CSVVLNRKEREYNEQFF

J gene: TRBJ2-7
clone size: once
V gene: TRBV29-1
D gene: .
CDR3 DNA: TGCAGCGTTCAACAGGGTTCCTACGAGCAGTACTTC
CDR3 protein: CSVQQGSYEQYF

J gene: TRBJ2-1
clone size: .
V gene: TRBV27
D gene: TRBD2
CDR3 DNA: TGTGCCAGCAGTTTTCTGGCTAGCGGGGGGGCCTACAATGAGCAGTTCTTC
CDR3 protein: CASSFLASGGAYNEQFF

J gene: TRBJ1-1
clone size: .
V gene: TRBV15
D gene: TRBD1
CDR3 DNA: TGTGCCACCCGTGATGTCAGGGGGACTGAAGCTTTCTTT
CDR3 protein: CATRDVRGTEAFF

J gene: TRBJ2-4
clone size: .
V gene: TRBV27
D gene: .
CDR3 DNA: TGTGCCAGCAGTCGGGGCGGGACGGGACACAAAAACATTCAGTACTTC
CDR3 protein: CASSRGGTGHKNIQYF

J gene: TRBJ1-4
clone size: .
V gene: TRBV7-9
D gene: TRBD1
CDR3 DNA: TGTGCCAGCAGCCCGGACAGGGGACGGAATGAAAAACTGTTTTTT
CDR3 protein: CASSPDRGRNEKLFF

J gene: TRBJ2-7
clone size: .
V gene: TRBV14
D gene: TRBD2
CDR3 DNA: TGTGCCAGCAGCCCGGAACTAGCGGGAGGCTACGAGCAGTACTTC
CDR3 protein: CASSPELAGGYEQYF

J gene: TRBJ2-5
clone size: .
V gene: TRBV5-6
D gene: .
CDR3 DNA: TGTGCCAGCAGCTTGGCAGGAGGGGGGGAGACCCAGTACTTC
CDR3 protein: CASSLAGGGETQYF

J gene: TRBJ1-2
clone size: few
V gene: TRBV5-1
D gene: .
CDR3 DNA: TGCGCCAGCAGCAGAAGGACAGATATCGGCTACACCTTC
CDR3 protein: CASSRRTDIGYTF

J gene: TRBJ2-5
clone size: .
V gene: TRBV29-1
D gene: TRBD1
CDR3 DNA: TGCAGCGTTGGGGACAGGGTGGCAGAGACCCAGTACTTC
CDR3 protein: CSVGDRVAETQYF

J gene: TRBJ2-3
clone size: once
V gene: TRBV5-1
D gene: .
CDR3 DNA: TGCGCCAGCAGCCCTCTTGCCCCCGGAAGCACAGATACGCAGTATTTT
CDR3 protein: CASSPLAPGSTDTQYF

J gene: TRBJ2-7
clone size: .
V gene: TRBV29-1
D gene: TRBD2
CDR3 DNA: TGCAGCGTTGAGGGACTAGCGGGATCCTACGAGCAGTACTTC
CDR3 protein: CSVEGLAGSYEQYF

J gene: TRBJ2-2
clone size: once
V gene: TRBV30
D gene: TRBD2
CDR3 DNA: TGTGCCTGGAGTACACCAGGGGGTAGCGGGGGCACCGGGGAGCTGTTTTTT
CDR3 protein: CAWSTPGGSGGTGELFF

J gene: TRBJ2-3
clone size: .
V gene: TRBV4-1
D gene: .
CDR3 DNA: TGCGCCAGCAGCCAAGGGTACAGTCTCACAGATACGCAGTATTTT
CDR3 protein: CASSQGYSLTDTQYF

J gene: TRBJ1-1
clone size: few
V gene: TRBV7-9
D gene: .
CDR3 DNA: TGTGCCCTAGAGGACAGTAACACTGAAGCTTTCTTT
CDR3 protein: CALEDSNTEAFF

J gene: TRBJ2-3
clone size: .
V gene: TRBV7-8
D gene: .
CDR3 DNA: TGTGCCAGCAGTTTACCCGAGGGTGCAGATACGCAGTATTTT
CDR3 protein: CASSLPEGADTQYF

J gene: TRBJ2-7
clone size: .
V gene: TRBV11-2
D gene: TRBD2
CDR3 DNA: TGTGCCAGCAAGACTAGCGTCTCCTACGAGCAGTACTTC
CDR3 protein: CASKTSVSYEQYF

J gene: TRBJ2-1
clone size: .
V gene: TRBV28
D gene: TRBD2
CDR3 DNA: TGTGCCAGCAGAACCTTAAAAGGACTAGCGGGGCGCCCTCGCGGGTGGGAGCAGTTCTTC
CDR3 protein: CASRTLKGLAGRPRGWEQFF

J gene: TRBJ1-2
clone size: .
V gene: TRBV19
D gene: .
CDR3 DNA: TGTGCCAGTAGTATAGATCAGGGCTATGGCTACACCTTC
CDR3 protein: CASSIDQGYGYTF

J gene: TRBJ2-1
clone size: .
V gene: TRBV4-3
D gene: TRBD1
CDR3 DNA: TGCGCCAGCAGCCTTAGCCTTGGGACAGGGGCCTACAATGAGCAGTTCTTC
CDR3 protein: CASSLSLGTGAYNEQFF

J gene: TRBJ1-2
clone size: .
V gene: TRBV30
D gene: TRBD1
CDR3 DNA: TGTGCCTGGGGGGACTGGGACAGCCGGGCGGACTATGGCTACACCTTC
CDR3 protein: CAWGDWDSRADYGYTF

J gene: TRBJ2-5
clone size: .
V gene: TRBV13
D gene: .
CDR3 DNA: TGTGCCAGCAGCTCGCGACCTGTCCAAGAGACCCAGTACTTC
CDR3 protein: CASSSRPVQETQYF

J gene: TRBJ2-1
clone size: .
V gene: TRBV5-1
D gene: TRBD2
CDR3 DNA: TGCGCCAGCATTATAGCGGGAGGGCCAGGGAATGAGCAGTTCTTC
CDR3 protein: CASIIAGGPGNEQFF

J gene: TRBJ2-5
clone size: .
V gene: TRBV11-2
D gene: TRBD1
CDR3 DNA: TGTGCCAGCAGCCGGACAGGGTACCAAGAGACCCAGTACTTC
CDR3 protein: CASSRTGYQETQYF

J gene: TRBJ1-5
clone size: once
V gene: TRBV15
D gene: .
CDR3 DNA: TGTGCCACCAGCCGCGATGGGTATCAGCGGGAGCCCCAGCATTTT
CDR3 protein: CATSRDGYQREPQHF

J gene: TRBJ1-5
clone size: few
V gene: TRBV4-1
D gene: TRBD1
CDR3 DNA: TGCGCCAGCAGCCTCCGACAGGGAGTAGTTAGCAATCAGCCCCAGCATTTT
CDR3 protein: CASSLRQGVVSNQPQHF